These 18 T cell receptor beta chains were all obtained from the same sample, sequenced in a study of OX40 agonist ivuxolimab in advanced cancers. Only in-frame clones appear in the TCRdb table, and some are missing; sequencing was by immunoSEQ multiplex PCR. The table lists 60,000 or so clones, around 84% of them singletons. Source: CD4+ or CD8+ T cells sorted from blood, taken in a trial of the OX40 agonist ivuxolimab. The receptors were sampled from an adult with an advanced solid tumor such as melanoma, head and neck, liver or kidney cancer.

The chain recombines TRBV5-1 with TRBJ2-7; 7 bases match TRBD2. The V gene's germline CDR1 is SGHRS and CDR2 YFSETQ. The J segment lost 2 bases and the V segment lost 2 bases, leaving 1 base of the junction unmatched. This CDR3 is 13 amino acids long. The chain's CDR3 is CASSFGGAYEQYF. The CDR3 nucleotides read TGCGCCAGCAGCTTTGGGGGGGCCTACGAGCAGTACTTC.

The rearrangement joins TRBV29-1 to TRBJ2-4; D unresolved. The V gene lost 7 bases and the J gene lost 0 bases, with 7 bases spanning the gap. Germline CDR1 reads SQVTM; CDR2 reads ANQGSEA. The CDR3 length is 12 residues. The CDR3 spells CSAGEAKNIQYF. CDR3 DNA sequence: TGCAGCGCTGGAGAAGCCAAAAACATTCAGTACTTC.

The chain joins TRBV21-1 to TRBJ1-5; the D call of TRBD1 is as the table states it, not checked on the DNA. TRBV21-1 is classified as a pseudogene. The CDR3 has 16 residues. The CDR3 region has the DNA TGTGCCAGCAGCAACAGAGGCAGGGGGGAGGATCAGCCCCAGCATTTT. Protein: CASSNRGRGEDQPQHF.

The rearrangement joins TRBV29-1 to TRBJ1-4; D gene uncertain. This CDR3 is built from 13 residues. Deletions cut 4 bases from V and 4 bases from J, with 10 bases between. The germline V gene encodes CDR1 SQVTM and CDR2 ANQGSEA. DNA for the CDR3: TGCAGCGTTGGGTGGACCAATAATGAAAAACTGTTTTTT. Protein product: CSVGWTNNEKLFF.

The chain recombines TRBV2 with TRBJ2-5; 10 bases map to TRBD1. Trimming took 4 bases from V and 5 from J; bases not matched to a gene: 13. CDR1 and CDR2 (germline): SNHLY, FYNNEI. The CDR3 runs to 17 residues. The CDR3 here is CASSGGYDRGRGETQYF. CDR3 in DNA: TGTGCCAGCAGTGGTGGTTACGACAGGGGGCGAGGGGAGACCCAGTACTTC.

The rearrangement links TRBV7-3 to TRBJ1-2; possibly TRBD1 for D (6 bases). The CDR3 covers 15 residues. Trimming cost V 1 base and J 4 bases, with 13 bases left between them. Germline V gives CDR1 SGHTA, CDR2 FQGTGA. CDR3 amino acids: CASSLREGERYGYTF. As DNA, the CDR3 is TGTGCCAGCAGCTTAAGGGAGGGGGAACGCTATGGCTACACCTTC.

V usage is TRBV19 and J usage is TRBJ2-2; TRBD2 is a possible D gene (5 bases). V was shortened by 6 bases and J by 2 bases, with 13 bases between the two germline ends. The CDR3 runs 15 residues. The V gene's germline CDR1 is LNHDA and CDR2 SQIVND (reference sequence). DNA for the CDR3: TGTGCCAGTAGGGACTCATGGGCTAACACCGGGGAGCTGTTTTTT. This codes for CASRDSWANTGELFF.

V and J are TRBV27 and TRBJ2-7; D gene unclear. The V end was cut by 2 bases, the J end by 0 bases, with 17 bases between. The CDR3 loop spans 17 amino acids. Germline V gene lookup returns CDR1 MNHEY and CDR2 SMNVEV (reference sequence). The CDR3: CASSLRYPTTSSYEQYF. CDR3 in DNA: TGTGCCAGCAGTTTACGTTATCCGACCACCAGCTCCTACGAGCAGTACTTC.

The V and J genes are TRBV2 and TRBJ1-1; D is unresolved. The CDR3 runs 13 residues. V was clipped by 7 bases and J by 1 base, with 10 bases between them. Germline lookup yields CDR1 SNHLY and CDR2 FYNNEI. This chain's CDR3 is CASTEGGNTEAFF. CDR3 nucleotide sequence: TGTGCCAGCACGGAGGGAGGGAACACTGAAGCTTTCTTT.

This chain uses TRBV6-1 with TRBJ1-5; TRBD1 might be the D (5 bases). V lost 7 bases to trimming and J lost 6 bases, with 19 bases between them. The germline V gene encodes CDR1 MNHNS and CDR2 SASEGT. The CDR3 extends over 15 amino acids. In DNA, the CDR3 is TGTGCCAGCACCCCCTCTGAGGTCGGGGGTCAGCCCCAGCATTTT. Translation gives CASTPSEVGGQPQHF.

The V gene is TRBV7-2, the J gene TRBJ1-3; no clear D. The CDR3 sequence is 12 residues long. The germline V and J ends were trimmed by 6 bases and 4 bases, with 7 bases remaining between them. Germline V gene lookup returns CDR1 SGHTA and CDR2 FQGNSA. As DNA, the CDR3 is TGTGCCAGCAGTGCTCTCGGAAACACCATATATTTT. Translated: CASSALGNTIYF.

The genes are TRBV23-1 and TRBJ2-7; 7 bases fit TRBD1. TRBV23-1 is given ORF status, its function remaining uncertain. The CDR3 has 10 amino acids. The J segment lost 13 bases and the V segment lost 6 bases, leaving 6 bases of the junction unmatched. The DNA for the CDR3 is TGCGCCAGCAGGCGCCGGGACAGCTACTTC. Its protein product is CASRRRDSYF.

This sequence joins TRBV5-1 and TRBJ1-1; D gene ambiguous. V was clipped by 7 bases and J by 6 bases, with 10 bases between them. Germline assignment: CDR1 SGHRS and CDR2 YFSETQ. The CDR3 contains 11 residues. For the CDR3, the DNA is TGCGCCAGCGCCTCCGGGCCTGAAGCTTTCTTT. It codes for CASASGPEAFF.

The chain recombines TRBV19 with TRBJ2-7; the D call may be TRBD1 or TRBD2 (5 bases each). The V and J ends lost 1 base and 2 bases respectively, with 12 bases between them. CDR3 length: 15 amino acids. Per germline, CDR1 LNHDA and CDR2 SQIVND (reference sequence). The CDR3 nucleotides read TGTGCCAGTAGTATAGTGAGGGGTTCCACCTACGAGCAGTACTTC. Translated, it gives CASSIVRGSTYEQYF. Drawing the rest from reference TRBV19 and TRBJ2-7, the complete variable domain is DGGITQSPKYLFRKEGQNVTLSCEQNLNHDAMYWYRQDPGQGLRLIYYSQIVNDFQKGDIAEGYSVSREKKESFPLTVTSAQKNPTAFYLCASSIVRGSTYEQYFGPGTRLTVT.

The rearrangement uses TRBV2 and TRBJ1-3, with no clear D. Per the germline V gene, CDR1 is SNHLY and CDR2 is FYNNEI. V was clipped by 7 bases and J by 0 bases, with 7 bases between them. CDR3 size: 13 residues. CDR3 sequence: CASKGDSGNTIYF. The CDR3 DNA reads TGTGCCAGCAAGGGAGACTCTGGAAACACCATATATTTT.

Comments on this clone: This specimen includes other DNA sequences encoding the same CDR3. V gene TRBV6-1 combines with J gene TRBJ1-2, with D perhaps TRBD1 (6 bases). CDR1 MNHNS and CDR2 SASEGT come from the germline V gene. V lost 5 bases, J lost 4 bases, and 14 bases lay in between. CDR3 length: 14 residues. The CDR3: CASSNRVGVYGYTF. In DNA, the CDR3 is TGTGCCAGCAGTAACAGGGTGGGTGTCTATGGCTACACCTTC.

The chain has TRBV19 and TRBJ2-1, with TRBD2 matching 10 bases. The germline V gene encodes CDR1 LNHDA and CDR2 SQIVND (reference sequence). The CDR3 consists of 14 residues. Trimming removed 8 bases from V and 6 bases from J; junction bases left unmatched: 7. The CDR3 sequence: CASQSAGGPNEQFF. The CDR3 bases are TGTGCCAGTCAATCAGCGGGAGGGCCCAATGAGCAGTTCTTC.

The chain recombines TRBV5-4 with TRBJ2-7; the D gene is possibly TRBD2 (5 bases). The ends were cut back, 4 bases at V and 3 bases at J, with 17 bases in the middle. CDR3 length: 15 residues. Germline loops: CDR1 SGHNT, CDR2 YYREEE (reference sequence). The CDR3: CASSADLAYRYEQYF. CDR3 in DNA: TGTGCCAGCAGCGCGGACCTAGCTTATCGCTACGAGCAGTACTTC.